Listed here is a single T cell receptor (beta chain). Its specificity is not known. Looked up from germline, CDR1 is SGHTA and CDR2 is FQGNSA. The CDR3 spans 14 residues. These data belong to a study of monozygotic twins with inflammatory bowel disease. The study's findings and limits: TCRbeta diversity (inverse Simpson) was lower in IBD patients than in healthy co-twins. Twins with IBD had fewer clonotypes in common with others than healthy twins, particularly during disease activity.

In preparing each TCR library, roughly 3,200 ng of total RNA was used. UMIs that included a 6-nucleotide sample barcode were added by template switching, which took place during cDNA synthesis. TCRdb re-called the 5' RACE reads and catalogs CDR3 proteins one per entry, DNA excluded. The sample shows under 150,000 distinct CDR3 sequences, and roughly 2.5% sits with its ten largest clones. What was sequenced was blood. The receptor comes from a human donor with ulcerative colitis or Crohn's disease, or a healthy co-twin of an affected twin (not recorded which). This rearrangement joins TRBV7-2 to TRBJ2-5; TCRdb reports TRBD1, a call that lacks DNA to check it against. CDR3 amino acids: CASSPGPLTETQYF.